This T cell receptor (beta chain) came from a study of liver allograft versus peripheral blood T cells. The wider study: Within transplanted livers, the T cell receptor repertoires were examined and compared against the repertoires present in the peripheral blood of liver transplant recipients.

Points from the study as a whole: Liver allograft and peripheral blood T cell receptor repertoires reportedly differed.

TCRdb re-called the reads with MiXCR, one entry per CDR3 protein. Here the sample spans around 8,600 distinct CDR3 sequences, 15% to 20% being singletons. By sample fraction, this clonotype is medium-sized (0.01 to 0.1%). Its target is not known. The CDR3 totals 16 residues. The V and J ends lost 5 bases and 3 bases, in that order; junction bases with no gene match: 7. Per germline, CDR1 PRHDT and CDR2 FYEKMQ (reference sequence). This receptor was identified in a human patient who had a liver transplant. Certain T cells may be donor cells from the graft. V gene TRBV13 combines with J gene TRBJ2-7; TRBD2 agrees at 13 bases. The CDR3 DNA is TGTGCCAGCAGCCGGACTAGCGGGGGACCTGGCTACGAGCAGTACTTC. This encodes CASSRTSGGPGYEQYF.